Following are 21 T cell receptor beta chains from one sample sequenced in a study of T cell changes during pregnancy in multiple sclerosis (dated by TCRdb to about 2019). The library was generated by the immunoSEQ multiplex PCR assay. What TCRdb holds here is the immuneACCESS table cut down to in-frame rearrangements. Part of the clones is not present; checked against another copy, under half of the missing clones reflect an unresolved V gene, and the others are unexplained. This sample holds roughly 70,000 clones; about nine tenths were observed only once. Of the sample, around 1.4% falls within the top ten clones. The source material was peripheral blood, sampled in the third trimester of pregnancy. All receptors derive from a female donor with multiple sclerosis, enrolled in a pregnancy study.

This rearrangement joins TRBV7-2 to TRBJ1-4; 8 bases match TRBD1. The V gene's germline CDR1 is SGHTA and CDR2 FQGNSA. The junction had 14 bases not matched to a gene; V was cut back by 5 bases and J by 12 bases. CDR3 length: 15 residues. The CDR3 protein is CASSQRTGRDSELFF. The CDR3 nucleotides read TGTGCCAGCAGCCAGAGGACAGGGCGCGATTCCGAACTGTTTTTT.

V and J are TRBV6-5 and TRBJ2-7; tentatively, D is TRBD1 (6 bases). This CDR3 is 14 amino acids long. Germline values: CDR1 MNHEY, CDR2 SVGAGI. Trimming shortened V by 7 bases and J by 0 bases, and 13 bases separated the two germline ends. The CDR3 sequence: CASTGERTSYEQYF. DNA for the CDR3: TGTGCCAGCACAGGGGAGAGAACCTCCTACGAGCAGTACTTC.

This chain joins TRBV5-4 and TRBJ1-6; D gene ambiguous. The CDR3 has 15 amino acids. V lost 0 bases and J lost 6, with 10 bases in between. Germline lookup yields CDR1 SGHNT and CDR2 YYREEE (reference sequence). CDR3 in DNA: TGTGCCAGCAGCTTGGGGGTTACAGCTAATTCACCCCTCCACTTT. As protein: CASSLGVTANSPLHF.

CDR3 bases: TGCGCCAGCAGTGAGTCCCTCGCAGGGACCTACAATGAGCAGTTCTTC. Amino acids: CASSESLAGTYNEQFF. This chain uses TRBV10-2 with TRBJ2-1, with D possibly TRBD1 on 5 matching bases. The length of the CDR3 is 16 residues. Deletions cut 0 bases from V and 2 bases from J, with 11 bases between. Germline-derived CDR1 and CDR2 are WSHSY and SAAADI.

The V gene is TRBV9, the J gene TRBJ1-3; 7 positions match TRBD1. This CDR3 is built from 18 residues. Germline CDR1 SGDLS, CDR2 YYNGEE. After removal of 3 bases from V and 2 bases from J, the junction contained 14 bases not matched to a gene. CDR3 DNA sequence: TGTGCCAGCAGCGGGAGAGCGACAGGGCCTGATGCTGGAAACACCATATATTTT. Amino acid sequence: CASSGRATGPDAGNTIYF.

The rearrangement uses TRBV2 and TRBJ2-1; D possibly corresponds to TRBD1 (5 bases). This CDR3 contains 13 residues. V was shortened by 7 bases and J by 7 bases, with 14 bases between the two germline ends. Germline assignment: CDR1 SNHLY and CDR2 FYNNEI. CDR3 DNA sequence: TGTGCCAGCACCCTAGGGGCGGATAATGAGCAGTTCTTC. Protein sequence: CASTLGADNEQFF.

V is TRBV5-1 and J is TRBJ2-5, with 10 bases aligning to TRBD1. Germline loops: CDR1 SGHRS, CDR2 YFSETQ. The CDR3 extends over 15 amino acids. Unmatched junction bases numbered 8, after V lost 5 bases and J lost 4 bases. As DNA, the CDR3 is TGCGCCAGCAGTCCTAGGACAGGGGGAGGAGAGACCCAGTACTTC. Translating it yields CASSPRTGGGETQYF.

The CDR3 sequence is CASSLVAGGLPEQFF. The CDR3 coding sequence is TGTGCCAGCAGCTTAGTGGCGGGGGGGCTCCCTGAGCAGTTCTTC. The genes are TRBV7-8 and TRBJ2-1, with 9 bases that match TRBD2. CDR1 is SGHVS, CDR2 FQNEAQ, per germline. V shed 1 base and J 9 bases; nucleotides not matched to a gene: 7. The CDR3 is made up of 15 amino acids.

The chain recombines TRBV19 with TRBJ1-1; D is unclear. Between the trimmed V and J ends, which lost 1 base and 1 base, there was a span of 4 bases. The CDR3 spans 13 residues. Germline V CDR1 and CDR2: LNHDA, SQIVND (reference sequence). CDR3 sequence reads: CASSIGGNTEAFF. In DNA, the CDR3 is TGTGCCAGTAGTATAGGAGGGAACACTGAAGCTTTCTTT.

The chain couples TRBV7-3 to TRBJ2-3; 7 bases are shared with TRBD2. In germline, CDR1 is SGHTA, CDR2 FQGTGA. The length of the CDR3 is 17 residues. V shed 1 base, J shed 2 bases, and the junction held 9 bases outside the gene matches. The CDR3 DNA sequence: TGTGCCAGCAGCTTAATGCATGGCGGGGGTCACACAGATACGCAGTATTTT. Translated, it gives CASSLMHGGGHTDTQYF.

This clone came up a few times. The chain joins TRBV18 to TRBJ1-5; 8 bases are a match to TRBD1. Per the germline V gene, CDR1 is KGHSH and CDR2 is LQKENI. The CDR3 consists of 14 residues. V lost 3 bases, J lost 2 bases, and 0 bases stayed unmatched. The CDR3 spells CASSPTGGNQPQHF. CDR3 nucleotides: TGTGCCAGCTCACCGACAGGGGGCAATCAGCCCCAGCATTTT.

The chain couples TRBV11-1 to TRBJ1-2; 8 bases line up with TRBD1. Germline lookup yields CDR1 SGHAT and CDR2 FQDESV (reference sequence). Unmatched junction bases numbered 4, after V lost 4 bases and J lost 3 bases. The CDR3 has 14 residues. CDR3 sequence (DNA): TGTGCCAGCAGCTCCCAGGGGGCTCACTATGGCTACACCTTC. It yields the protein CASSSQGAHYGYTF. Looking up the rest from reference TRBV11-1 and TRBJ1-2 gives the full variable domain: EAEVAQSPRYKITEKSQAVAFWCDPISGHATLYWYRQILGQGPELLVQFQDESVVDDSQLPKDRFSAERLKGVDSTLKIQPAELGDSAMYLCASSSQGAHYGYTFGSGTRLTVV.

The rearrangement links TRBV9 to TRBJ1-6, with TRBD1 identical over 7 bases. This CDR3 has 15 amino acids. Looked up from germline, CDR1 is SGDLS and CDR2 is YYNGEE. Trimming at V came to 3 bases and at J to 8 bases, leaving 8 bases not matched to a gene. As DNA, the CDR3 is TGTGCCAGCAGCGCCCAGACAGGGAGTGATTCACCCCTCCACTTT. It yields the protein CASSAQTGSDSPLHF.

The rearrangement joins TRBV5-1 to TRBJ2-7, with 8 nucleotides matching TRBD1. The germline gives CDR1 SGHRS, CDR2 YFSETQ. The CDR3 spans 18 residues. The ends lost 3 bases at V and 0 bases at J; junction bases unmatched: 14. The DNA for the CDR3 is TGCGCCAGCAGCTGGGCCGGACAGGGTGAAATCAGCTCCTACGAGCAGTACTTC. Translation: CASSWAGQGEISSYEQYF.

This clone was counted once. The CDR3 is CASSFLGATGKEKLFF. CDR3 nucleotide sequence: TGTGCCAGCAGTTTCCTGGGTGCGACAGGCAAAGAAAAACTGTTTTTT. J is TRBJ1-4 and V is TRBV27; weak D call: TRBD1 (6 bases). The CDR3 spans 16 residues. V was pared by 3 bases and J by 8 bases, with 19 bases between. The germline V gene has CDR1 MNHEY and CDR2 SMNVEV (reference sequence).

The V call is TRBV2, the J call TRBJ1-1; 9 nucleotides agree with TRBD1. The CDR3 runs to 13 residues. J lost 4 bases, V lost 6 bases, and 3 bases had no gene match. Germline values: CDR1 SNHLY, CDR2 FYNNEI. In DNA, the CDR3 is TGTGCCAGCAGACAGGGGGCAAGCACTGAAGCTTTCTTT. Amino acid sequence: CASRQGASTEAFF. Full variable domain (remainder filled in from reference TRBV2 and TRBJ1-1): EPEVTQTPSHQVTQMGQEVILRCVPISNHLYFYWYRQILGQKVEFLVSFYNNEISEKSEIFDDQFSVERPDGSNFTLKIRSTKLEDSAMYFCASRQGASTEAFFGQGTRLTVV.

This chain uses TRBV10-3 with TRBJ2-7; 11 bases align to TRBD1. This CDR3 region has 15 residues. Germline V gene lookup returns CDR1 ENHRY and CDR2 SYGVKD. The trim removed 7 bases at V and 0 bases at J, leaving 5 bases unmatched. The CDR3 nucleotides read TGTGCCATCACCGGACAGGGGGCCTTCTCCTACGAGCAGTACTTC. This sequence encodes CAITGQGAFSYEQYF.

The CDR3 region has the DNA TGTGCCAGCAGCGTACAAGCGGGCACAGATACGCAGTATTTT. Its translation is CASSVQAGTDTQYF. The chain combines TRBV9 with TRBJ2-3; the D gene is possibly TRBD2 (5 bases). Trimming shortened V by 1 base and J by 1 base, and 7 bases separated the two germline ends. The CDR3 loop spans 14 amino acids. Germline values: CDR1 SGDLS, CDR2 YYNGEE. Full variable domain (outside the CDR3, taken from reference TRBV9 and TRBJ2-3): DSGVTQTPKHLITATGQRVTLRCSPRSGDLSVYWYQQSLDQGLQFLIQYYNGEERAKGNILERFSAQQFPDLHSELNLSSLELGDSALYFCASSVQAGTDTQYFGPGTRLTVL.

CDR3 amino acids: CARRRAQIYTEAFF. CDR3 nucleotide sequence: TGTGCCAGACGGAGGGCACAAATTTACACTGAAGCTTTCTTT. The chain is built from TRBV2 and TRBJ1-1; D is ambiguous. The CDR3 has 14 residues. Trimming removed 9 bases at V and 3 bases at J, with 17 bases between. The germline V gene has CDR1 SNHLY and CDR2 FYNNEI.

The gene calls are TRBV4-3 and TRBJ2-6; a weak D match, TRBD1 (5 bases). Germline CDR1 and CDR2: LGHNA and YSLEER. The V and J ends lost 0 bases and 0 bases respectively, with 6 bases between them. The CDR3 covers 16 residues. The CDR3 DNA sequence: TGCGCCAGCAGCCAAGATCAGGGCTCTGGGGCCAACGTCCTGACTTTC. Protein sequence: CASSQDQGSGANVLTF.

The chain recombines TRBV9 with TRBJ2-5, with 10 bases matching TRBD1. The CDR3 totals 16 residues. V dropped 3 bases and J dropped 5; count of bases not matched to a gene: 10. Germline V gene data show CDR1 as SGDLS and CDR2 as YYNGEE. CDR3 protein: CASSGATGTGVETQYF. The CDR3 nucleotides are TGTGCCAGCAGCGGAGCAACCGGGACAGGGGTGGAGACCCAGTACTTC.